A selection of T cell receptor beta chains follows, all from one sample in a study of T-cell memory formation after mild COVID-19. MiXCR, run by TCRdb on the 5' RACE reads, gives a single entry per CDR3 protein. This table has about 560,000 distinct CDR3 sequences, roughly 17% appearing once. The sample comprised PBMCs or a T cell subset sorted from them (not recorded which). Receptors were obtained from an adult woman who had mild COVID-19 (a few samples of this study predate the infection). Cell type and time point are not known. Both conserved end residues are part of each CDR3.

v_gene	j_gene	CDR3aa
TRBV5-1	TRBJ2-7	CASSLQLGTADYYEQYF
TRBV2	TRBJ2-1	CASSDRFASSYNEQFF
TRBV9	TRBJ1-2	CASSVVGTSRAYTF
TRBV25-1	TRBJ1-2	CASSESQFSGYTF
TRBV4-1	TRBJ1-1	CASSQVGRKLNTEAFF
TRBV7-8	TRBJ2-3	CASSLARIGSITDTQYF
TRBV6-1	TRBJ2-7	CASSEALGSGEYEQYF
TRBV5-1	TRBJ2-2	CASSFPRGRYLDTGELFF
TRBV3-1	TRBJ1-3	CASSQFSGNTIYF
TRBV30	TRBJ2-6	CAWDWGAGANVLTF
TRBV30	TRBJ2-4	CAWSSGQGSKNIQYF
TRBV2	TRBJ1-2	CASSPQRGQGNHDYGYTF
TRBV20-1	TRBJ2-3	CSARRAGGDIDTQYF
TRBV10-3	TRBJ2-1	CAISESSGSRDEQFF
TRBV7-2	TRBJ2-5	CASSSPLAGVGGWQETQYF
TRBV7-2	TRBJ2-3	CASSSLPAGGLTDTQYF
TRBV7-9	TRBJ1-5	CASSPRDRASNQPQHF
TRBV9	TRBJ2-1	CASSDPGLAGEVKDYNEQFF
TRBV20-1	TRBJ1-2	CSAPRTPSSYGYTF
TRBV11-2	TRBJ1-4	CASSLDRGNEKLFF
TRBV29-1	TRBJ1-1	CSSSSLVRERTEAFF
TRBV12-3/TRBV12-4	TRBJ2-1	CASSPRQGDEQFF
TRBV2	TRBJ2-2	CASSFSGGANTGELFF
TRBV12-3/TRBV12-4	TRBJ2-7	CASSRRGASENYEQYF
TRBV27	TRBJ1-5	CASSSRDQRAQPQHF
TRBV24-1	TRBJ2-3	CATGRMGTQYF
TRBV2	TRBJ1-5	CASRAGYNQPQHF
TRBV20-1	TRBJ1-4	CSARDITGRPAEKLFF
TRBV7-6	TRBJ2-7	CASSRTGGNYEQYF
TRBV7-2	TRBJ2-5	CASTGGPSETQYF
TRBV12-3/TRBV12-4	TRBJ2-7	CASRRQGRSYEQYF
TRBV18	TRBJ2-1	CASSSTLAGVGNEQFF
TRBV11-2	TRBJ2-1	CASSPGQGLYNEQFF
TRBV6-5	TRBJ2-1	CATKLDLGVNEQFF
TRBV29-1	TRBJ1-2	CSVERGAGGYTF
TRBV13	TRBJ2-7	CASSLVLREQYF
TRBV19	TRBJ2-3	CASSIWASTELADTQYF
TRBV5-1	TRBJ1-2	CASSGSFAGYTF
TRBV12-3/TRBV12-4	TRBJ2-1	CASSRPLQSGRSNEQFF
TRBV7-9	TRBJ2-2	CASIWWGARYTGELFF
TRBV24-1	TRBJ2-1	CATASGTLLYNEQFF
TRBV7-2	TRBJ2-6	CASSLKGVTGANVLTF
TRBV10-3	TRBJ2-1	CAISELWVGEYNEQFF
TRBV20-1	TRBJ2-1	CSARSPGSGFYNEQFF
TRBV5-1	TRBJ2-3	CASSLGGGKTDTQYF
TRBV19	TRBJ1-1	CASSIAGYTEAFF
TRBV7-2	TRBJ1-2	CASSPSRTNYGYTF
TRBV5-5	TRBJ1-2	CASSLASGRGYGYTF
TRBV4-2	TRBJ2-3	CASSQISGTETDTQYF
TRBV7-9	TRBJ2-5	CASSFLQGVQETQYF
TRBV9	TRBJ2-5	CASSVGTRVAGISPQETQYF
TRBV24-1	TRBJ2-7	CATSDLAPGQNTYEQYF
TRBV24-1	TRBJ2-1	CATSDPGQGNTYNEQFF
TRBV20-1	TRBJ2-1	CSARDFLAGYNEQFF
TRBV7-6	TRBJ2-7	CASSPSPASSYEQYF
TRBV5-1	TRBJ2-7	CASSFSWGLSYEQYF
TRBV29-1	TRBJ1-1	CSVEGQNTEAFF
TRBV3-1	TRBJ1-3	CASETGGALSGNTIYF
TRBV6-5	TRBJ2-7	CASSRDSPSYEQYF
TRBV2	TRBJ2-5	CASRMGTQYF